Described below is a single T cell receptor beta chain sequence and its context. It has no known antigen specificity. No much larger clonotype is one base removed from it; base qualities were not supplied. These data belong to a study of shared clonotypes between healthy human individuals (dated by TCRdb to 2018 to 2021). A note on the overall study: The cohort comprised a couple of women and three men aged 18 to 49 years. Per donor, three plates each were used for CD4 naive and CD4 memory, two for CD8 naive, and one for CD8 memory. Blood TCR repertoires of several healthy adults were deeply sequenced to estimate repertoire size and the extent of clonotype sharing between individuals. To increase sequencing depth and limit assay-specific biases, different laboratories used diverse techniques to prepare libraries and sequence TCR repertoires. Per donor, leukapheresis produced somewhere between about 0.94 and 9 billion PBMCs. Results and caveats for the whole study, not just this receptor: Pairwise subsampling indicated that sequencing depth was expected to affect the degree of clonotype sharing among donors. Only blood was sampled, and tissue TCR repertoires likely differ from those in blood. Incomplete sequencing was indicated by rarefaction of sorted-subset datasets, despite the large sequencing depth. Estimated clonotype richness was generally larger for naive than for memory subsets. Because the study included a small number of donors, the genetic and exposure-history diversity represented was limited. Across a handful of donors, approximately 5% of naive CD4, approximately 4% of naive CD8, about 2.3% of memory CD4, and around 0.4% of memory CD8 clonotypes were shared. Compared with non-shared clonotypes, clonotypes shared by all four sorted-subset donors had higher generation probabilities.

The donors were healthy, HIV-negative adults with no recently reported acute infections or vaccinations. Only Caucasian adults living in Nashville, Tennessee, USA were represented among the donors. CD8 memory samples consisted of magnetically selected CD45RO+ cells combined with CCR7-negative CD45RA+ effector memory (TemRA) cells. Blood was collected by leukapheresis, and PBMCs were isolated by Ficoll-Histopaque density gradient centrifugation and then cryopreserved in liquid nitrogen vapor phase. Analytical flow cytometry was used to check the purity and quantity of every magnetically sorted T cell population. Genomic DNA was isolated from every sorted fraction and measured by UV absorbance on a Nanodrop 2000c. Using the deep immunoSEQ assay, multiplex PCR amplified TCR CDR3 regions from genomic DNA. Extracted genomic DNA from each cell subset was distributed evenly across all wells of several immunoSEQ 96-well plates, and each plate was treated as a replicate. For sorted subsets, around 200 ng genomic DNA, equal to about 30,000 T cell genomes, was loaded into each replicate PCR. The purified libraries were quantified using a Qubit 3.0 fluorometer, sized with a Bioanalyzer 2100, and then quantified again using the KAPA Library Quantification kit. Every immunoSEQ 96-well plate was sequenced on a dedicated single-read 150-cycle Illumina NextSeq 550 flow cell. The original methods were these. The immunoSEQ output contained only junctional sequences without quality scores, so filtering could not match that applied to full-length reads. To assign V/J genes and CDR3, sequences were annotated using PyIR, a Python wrapper for IgBLAST v1.9, with IMGT germline references. Reads were removed for weak V/J assignments (E-value above 1e-6), missing CDR3, stop codons, out-of-frame junctions, or ambiguous translated residues. V3J clonotypes were defined by identical inferred V gene, J gene, and CDR3 amino acid sequence. The percentage overlap between two repertoires was calculated by dividing the number of shared unique clonotypes by the size of the smaller repertoire. Richness of each repertoire was evaluated using RTK rarefaction, the Chao1 estimator, and Recon v2.1 estimates of unobserved clonotypes. For all TCRbeta clonotypes obtained by the gDNA method from a few donors, generation probabilities were computed with OLGA. Not all clones reach the TCRdb copy of this immuneACCESS table, which keeps in-frame sequences only. Checked studies attribute under half of the gap to unresolved V genes and leave the rest unexplained. The DNA was the basis for D and trimming; V, J and clone size are from that table. The sample contains more than 90,000 clones, roughly 69% of them found a single time. 45% of the sample is in the top ten clones.

Trimming costs V 0 bases and J 2 bases, and their ends lie 3 bases apart. The cysteine opens and the phenylalanine closes a CDR3 of 13 amino acids. Solely the CDR3 DNA is kept, with 39 bases framed from the first base. Via the germline V gene (reference sequence), CDR1 is SGHNT and CDR2 YYREEE. The V and J genes are TRBV5-4 and TRBJ2-1, with no reliable assignment of the D segment. This clonotype was sampled from a young man in good health. The sequencing sample was made of memory CD8+ T cells sorted from blood. The cell subset or site label on this specimen signifies: CD45RO+ cells pooled with CCR7-negative TemRA cells. The bases are TGTGCCAGCAGCTTGGCCACCTACAATGAGCAGTTCTTC. The encoded protein is CASSLATYNEQFF.